A single T cell receptor (beta chain) is shown here with its context. Its antigen has not been determined. Base-call qualities are not available, and no considerably larger clone is one nucleotide away. This record comes from a study of CD8 T cells in ankylosing spondylitis (dated by TCRdb to the late 2010s). Study-wide context: T cell receptor beta repertoires were profiled in healthy donors and ankylosing spondylitis patients so that disease-linked TCR variants could be found. In total, the full study cohort was made up of roughly 110 healthy donors and about two dozen ankylosing spondylitis patients. Peripheral blood samples were taken, and synovial fluid was additionally collected from ankylosing spondylitis patients.

Sequencing used an Illumina HiSeq 2500. Quantitative 5'-RACE with molecular barcodes was the method used to prepare the TCR beta libraries. The authors' analysis ran thus. Disease-linked TCR variants were identified with a new computational method built on a probabilistic model of VDJ rearrangement. The raw public reads went through TCRdb reprocessing: fastp at Q25, MiXCR clone calling, in-frame beta chains kept. CDR3 protein duplicates are merged, each entry listing the most common genes and DNA. V and J calls and clone size were set by TCRdb, not the authors. The sample table shows about 840,000 distinct CDR3 sequences, and approximately 12% are seen once. Roughly 0.51% of the sample goes to the ten largest clones. The research as a whole found: A CD8+ phenotype was shown by the disease-linked clones, which were found at relatively low frequencies in peripheral blood. The disease-linked clones were reported as significantly enriched in matched synovial fluid samples from ankylosing spondylitis patients. A TCR beta motif of several highly homologous amino acid variants appeared characteristic of blood from ankylosing spondylitis patients. Some TCR beta motif variants had previously been reported in synovial fluid and blood of reactive arthritis patients, which suggested common disease-initiation mechanisms.

Between the V and J ends, shortened by 0 bases and 2 bases respectively, the junction contains 8 bases. The CDR3 covers 15 residues, taking in both the cysteine and the phenylalanine. This entry keeps only the CDR3 DNA: 45 bases, framed from base 1. The CDR1 and CDR2 encoded by the germline V gene are SGHAT and FQNNGV. Recombination connected TRBV11-2 to TRBJ1-5; no D gene is confidently identified. Material for sequencing was blood, either unsorted or a sorted T cell fraction (not recorded which). The sequence derives from a male donor with ankylosing spondylitis. The CDR3 is CASSLELAGNQPQHF. The DNA reads as follows: TGTGCCAGCAGCTTAGAGCTGGCAGGCAATCAGCCCCAGCATTTT.